This TCR beta chain was identified in a study of T-cell reconstitution after alpha-beta-depleted transplantation in children. The authors prepared the TCRbeta library with unique molecular identifiers. In TCRdb, the PCR reads were re-called with MiXCR into one record per CDR3 protein. The sample contains 190,000 or so distinct CDR3 sequences, approximately 6.8% of which appear only once. From germline, CDR1 is ENHRY and CDR2 SYGVKD. The CDR3 runs to 11 residues. Between the trimmed V and J ends, which lost 11 bases and 3 bases, there was a span of 10 bases. This clonotype came up many times. Sequenced material: PBMCs from the stem cell graft donor, taken from the stem cell graft. The chain has TRBV10-3 and TRBJ2-5; TRBD1 might be the D (6 bases). This TCR was recovered from a human donor who donated a stem cell graft to a child with Wiskott-Aldrich syndrome. This chain's CDR3 is CAARTEETQYF. The CDR3 bases are TGTGCCGCCAGGACAGAAGAGACCCAGTACTTC.